A selection of T cell receptor beta chains follows, all from one sample in a study of siplizumab effects on memory and regulatory T cells. TCRdb's table, derived via immunoSEQ multiplex PCR, lists solely in-frame clones and lacks some. The sample includes over 55,000 clones, roughly 80% of them seen just once. The sample was memory CD4+ T cells sorted from blood. Receptors originate from a human donor in good health. CDR3s include the opening cysteine and the closing phenylalanine or tryptophan. The order of the fields is clone size, V gene, D gene, J gene, CDR3 DNA, CDR3 protein. A D gene is named only where the DNA matches it firmly. The size entry is marked missing in some rows and otherwise reads once, few, many or a size class.

-,TRBV5-1,-,TRBJ2-7,TGCGCCAGCAGCTTGGAAGGGGCCTCCTACGAGCAGTACTTC,CASSLEGASYEQYF
few,TRBV5-1,-,TRBJ1-2,TGCGCCAGCAGCTTGGTTAGCAGGGCCTTGGGAGGCTACACCTTC,CASSLVSRALGGYTF
-,TRBV6-1,TRBD2,TRBJ2-7,TGTGCCAGCAGTGAAAACGGACTAGCGGGGTACGAGCAGTACTTC,CASSENGLAGYEQYF
once,TRBV6-6,-,TRBJ2-7,TGTGCCAGCAGTTACTCGAGGGCGTACTACGAGCAGTACTTC,CASSYSRAYYEQYF
-,TRBV7-3,-,TRBJ2-7,TGTGCCAGCAGCTTAGCGGCGGCAGGGTCCTACGAGCAGTACTTC,CASSLAAAGSYEQYF
-,TRBV2,-,TRBJ2-1,TGTGCCAGCAGTGGAACGAGGGCTCTCAATGAGCAGTTCTTC,CASSGTRALNEQFF
-,TRBV7-2,-,TRBJ2-2,TGTGCCAGCAGCTTAAAAGGGACCGGGGAGCTGTTTTTT,CASSLKGTGELFF
-,TRBV21-1,-,TRBJ1-2,TGTGCCAGCAGCAATTACAGAGATGGCAACTATGGCTACACCTTC,CASSNYRDGNYGYTF
-,TRBV1,-,TRBJ2-7,TGCACCAGCAGCCACATCGCTAGCGGGAACTACGAGCAGTACTTC,CTSSHIASGNYEQYF
few,TRBV10-3,-,TRBJ2-2,TGTGCCATCAGTGATCAGGGGAAGTACACCGGGGAGCTGTTTTTT,CAISDQGKYTGELFF
medium-sized,TRBV5-4,TRBD2,TRBJ2-7,TGTGCCAGCAGCGGGGGACTAGCGGCGGGGACCTACGAGCAGTACTTC,CASSGGLAAGTYEQYF
-,TRBV30,TRBD1,TRBJ1-2,TGTGCCCTTAACCCGGGACAGCTCGTTGGCTACACCTTC,CALNPGQLVGYTF
-,TRBV5-5,-,TRBJ2-7,TGTGCCAGCAGCTTATTCCTTACTCTAGGCAGGTTGAACTACGAGCAGTACTTC,CASSLFLTLGRLNYEQYF
-,TRBV5-1,TRBD1,TRBJ1-1,TGCGCCAGCAGTTCCGACAGGGTAGGTTCTGAAGCTTTCTTT,CASSSDRVGSEAFF
-,TRBV6-5,-,TRBJ2-1,TGTGCCAGCAGTTTCAGGCTTAGCTCCTACAATGAGCAGTTCTTC,CASSFRLSSYNEQFF
-,TRBV28,-,TRBJ2-3,TGTGCCAGCAGTTCTTTAGGGGGAACGAGCGATACGCAGTATTTT,CASSSLGGTSDTQYF
few,TRBV7-3,-,TRBJ2-7,TGTGCCAGCAGTTCCGGACTCTTGGGCGAGCAGTACTTC,CASSSGLLGEQYF
-,TRBV5-4,TRBD2,TRBJ2-1,TGTGCCAGCAGCTTGGCCGGGACTAGAAATGAGCAGTTCTTC,CASSLAGTRNEQFF
-,TRBV28,-,TRBJ1-1,TGTGCCAGCAGTCAAGAAACCCTCGGACAGATGGGTGAAGCTTTCTTT,CASSQETLGQMGEAFF
-,TRBV28,TRBD1,TRBJ1-6,TGTGCCAGCTGGGACAGAGTTAATTCACCCCTCCACTTT,CASWDRVNSPLHF
-,TRBV25-1,TRBD2,TRBJ2-2,TGTGCCAGCACCTCTGAGCGGGGGGGATACACCGGGGAGCTGTTTTTT,CASTSERGGYTGELFF
-,TRBV11-3,-,TRBJ2-2,TGTGCCAGCAGCTTATTATCAGGGAACACCGGGGAGCTGTTTTTT,CASSLLSGNTGELFF
-,TRBV9,TRBD1,TRBJ1-3,TGTGCCAGCAGCATAGGACAGGGAGGAAACACCATATATTTT,CASSIGQGGNTIYF